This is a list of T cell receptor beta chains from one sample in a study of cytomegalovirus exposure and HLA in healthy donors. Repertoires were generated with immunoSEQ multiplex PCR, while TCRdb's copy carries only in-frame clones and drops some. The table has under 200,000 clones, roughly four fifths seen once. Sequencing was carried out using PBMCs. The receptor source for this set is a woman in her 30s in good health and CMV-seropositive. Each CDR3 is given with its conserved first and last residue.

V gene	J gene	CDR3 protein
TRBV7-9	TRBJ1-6	CSSSRGAGGLPHDF
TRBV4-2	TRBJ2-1	CASSQDTQGMGQFF
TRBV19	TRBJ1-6	CASRDRGSSPLHF
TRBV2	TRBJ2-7	CASRGGPIYEQYF
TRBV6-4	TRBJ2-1	CASSGQPSSYNEQFF
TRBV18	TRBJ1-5	CASSPSQGSPTQPQHF
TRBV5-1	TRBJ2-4	CASSGNGVTPAKNIQYF
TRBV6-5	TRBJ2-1	CASSELAGNEQFF
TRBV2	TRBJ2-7	CASSNAPGSGLKEQYF
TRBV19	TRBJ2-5	CASSRTGQETQYF
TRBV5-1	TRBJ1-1	CASSLDRANTEAFF
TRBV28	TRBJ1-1	CASSLWGGGIEAFF
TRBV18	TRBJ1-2	CASSPGSSGYGYTF
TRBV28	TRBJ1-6	CASSRQGLISPLHF
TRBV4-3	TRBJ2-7	CASSQEAGYEQYF
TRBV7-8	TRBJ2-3	CASSPLAGATSTDTQYF
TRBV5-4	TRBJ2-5	CASSIRLAGEETQYF
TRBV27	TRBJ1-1	CASSFFGQGTEAFF
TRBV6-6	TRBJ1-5	CASSYKEDQPQHF
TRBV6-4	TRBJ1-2	CASSLLVIYGYTF
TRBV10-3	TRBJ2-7	CAISEQGGGKSYEQYF
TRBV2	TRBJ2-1	CASRETGTSEGSNEQFF
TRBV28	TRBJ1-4	CASRNDRGRNEKLFF
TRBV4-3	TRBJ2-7	CASSYRLWGPTSGGFYEQYF
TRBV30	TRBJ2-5	CAWRPPGQGFETQYF
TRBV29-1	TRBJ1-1	CSVELGPNTEAFF
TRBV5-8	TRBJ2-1	CASSPRLAASNEQFF
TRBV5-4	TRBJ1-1	CASKRDRYITEAFF
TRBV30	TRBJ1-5	CAWRVRDRENQPQHF
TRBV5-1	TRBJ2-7	CASSRGQGPSYEQYF
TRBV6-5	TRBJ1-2	CASRLRTVSSYGYTF
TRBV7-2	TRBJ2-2	CASSLGQSTGELFF
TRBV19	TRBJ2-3	CASSRPGQGSDTQYF
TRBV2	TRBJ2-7	CASSAGGFGYEQYF
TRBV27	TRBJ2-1	CASSLGQGHEQFF
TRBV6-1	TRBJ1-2	CASMSLAGLNYGYTF
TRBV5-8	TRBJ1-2	CASSLVGRGYGYTF
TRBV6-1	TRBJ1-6	CASSERGDGGYNSPLHF
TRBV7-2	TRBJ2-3	CASSARVPGGSTDTQYF
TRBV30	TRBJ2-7	CAGKEGSSGRADEQYF
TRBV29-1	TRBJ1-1	CSASGTGNTEAFF
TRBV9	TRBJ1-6	CASSEWDRVDSPLHF
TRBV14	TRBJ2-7	CASSQSSYEQYF
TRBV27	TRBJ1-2	CASRKEYRDRNYGYTF
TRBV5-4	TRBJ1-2	CASTGQGQGRNGYTF